This T cell receptor beta chain was identified in a study of cytomegalovirus exposure and HLA in healthy donors (TCRdb year 2017). With regard to the full study: An earlier analysis of fewer than 750 of the donors reported about 260 Gb of sequence data and around 110 million unique TCR beta sequences obtained from approximately 180 million T cells. An early release that covered some 640 HLA-typed donors contained approximately 300 gigabases of sequencing data and roughly 84 million unique TCR sequences. Of the approximately 400 genotyped donors, roughly 80% fell in the genetic ancestry cluster associated with self-reported Caucasian donors. The study was designed to test whether signatures of past pathogen exposure could be identified by cataloging public T cell receptors. The T cell repertoires of 670 or so subjects were profiled by immunosequencing and related to cytomegalovirus serostatus. Along with the roughly 610-subject first cohort, a separate validation cohort of over a hundred different subjects was used. The study combined high-throughput TCR immunosequencing, statistical association of individual TCRs with disease status, and machine learning to predict cytomegalovirus infection status. A later analysis re-examined previously published TCR beta repertoires from more than 650 donors and added high-resolution HLA genotyping to investigate patterns of TCR occurrence. In the later analysis, no new phenotypic data were used to find candidate immune exposures; instead, reliance was placed on TCR beta sequences and their occurrence across donors. To decide whether each TCR beta V gene segment behaved as functional or pseudogenic, an earlier analysis of 587 of the donors relied on high-throughput TCR beta sequencing. Donor age, sex, ethnicity and CMV serostatus were collected together with the repertoire data. In a later genetic analysis, genome-wide SNP genotypes for about 55% of the roughly 670 donors were used, and that subset was treated as a discovery cohort. All discovery cohort repertoires had been generated on a single sequencing platform. Class I and class II HLA loci were covered by the typing at four-digit resolution. The number of typed donors differed by locus: roughly 629-640 for A, B, C, DRB1 and DQB1; approximately 520 for DQA1; approximately 600 for DPA1; and 400 to 480 for DPB1. Four or five DR-DQ haplotypes were handled as single units for association and clustering because linkage in the cohort was strong. On average, around 240,000 unique TCR beta nucleotide sequences were sequenced per donor among 398 genotyped donors of the cohort, with roughly 18% of those sequences being non-productive.

Libraries were made using the immunoSEQ multiplex PCR assay. For the multiplex PCR, a mixture combining 60 forward primers for TCR Vbeta segments and 13 reverse primers for TCR Jbeta segments was used. The CDR3 region of rearranged TCR beta genes was amplified from genomic DNA by a multiplex PCR assay. On the Illumina HiSeq System, the amplified TCR beta libraries were sequenced as 87-base-pair reads. In the authors' own workflow: A later analysis tallied tens of millions of unique TCR beta chains across the 640 or so repertoires, and approximately 12 million of those chains were shared by two or more donors. A nearest-neighbor algorithm error-corrected the raw reads and collapsed the reads into unique sequences, merging closely related sequences to remove PCR and sequencing errors. Alignment of CDR3 sequences to IMGT reference sequences was used to assign V, D and J gene segments. For a sequence to be retained, at least a six-nucleotide match to both a V gene segment and a J gene segment was required. Rearrangements were classified as productive when the CDR3 lacked stop codons and remained in frame with V and J, and all other rearrangements were classified as non-productive. CDR3 was defined by IMGT convention, running from the second conserved V-encoded cysteine to the conserved J-encoded phenylalanine. In an earlier analysis of more than 550 of the donors, sequences lacking an unambiguous match to a single V gene segment were excluded. In an earlier analysis of a few hundred of the donors, V segments were called functional above 56.7% productive rearrangements and were called segregating when the between-donor standard deviation exceeded 5%. A statistical classification framework was developed to diagnose cytomegalovirus status using the catalog of TCR beta chain sequences. V and J gene assignment, in a later analysis, came from comparing TCR nucleotide sequences with IMGT/GENE-DB human TR gene sequences. In a later analysis, CDR3 sequences and most-parsimonious VDJ recombination scenarios were assigned using the TCRdist pipeline. In a later analysis, each TCR beta chain was defined by its CDR3 amino acid sequence together with its V-gene family, and reads lacking a unique V-gene family were excluded. In a later analysis, some 600 highly shared, low-generation-probability nucleotide sequences were removed to address suspected cross-contamination and a sequencing artifact. In a later analysis, a clonal expansion index for each public chain was calculated from normalized within-repertoire ranks of inferred template counts. In a later analysis, generation probabilities were computed with a VDJ recombination model fitted to out-of-frame rearrangements, and the resulting probabilities were checked against IGoR. A later analysis scored TCR-TCR, TCR-HLA and TCR-CMV co-occurrence with hypergeometric tests, applying a repertoire-size bias correction to TCR pairs. False discovery rates were estimated in a later analysis by permuting HLA or CMV assignments 20 times. A later analysis grouped co-occurring TCRs with DBSCAN, adding TCRdist sequence similarity when clustering within HLA-allele-positive subsets. Repertoires with fewer than 30,000 or more than 120,000 public chains, plus five repertoires with anomalous nucleotide sharing, were excluded from co-occurrence clustering. The source is immuneACCESS, and TCRdb retained only in-frame sequences with V and J called. Part of the clones is not carried over; for the studies checked, unresolved V genes explain less than half of this, and the remainder is unexplained. For V, J and clone size, that table is used; D and trimming come from the DNA. The sample records about 94,000 clones, 75% to 80% of which are singletons. The ten biggest clones cover 3% to 4% of the sample.

The CDR3 has 15 amino acids, counting the end cysteine and phenylalanine. CDR3 DNA is the only sequence kept; it has 45 bases, read in frame from the first base. The germline V gene gives CDR1 as MGHDK and CDR2 as SYGVNS. Germline trimming: 6 bases from V, 5 bases from J; junction bases outside gene matches: 9. On this clone: The antigen this receptor binds is unknown. Per-nucleotide qualities are absent, and no much larger clonotype sits a single base away.

The study at large found these results: Some IMGT-functional V segments, including TRBV6-2 and TRBV6-3, could not be told apart with the 87-base-pair reads, so those segments were excluded. The authors suggested that the approach could potentially be generalized to other disease states and immunological phenotypes. Broadly in line with IMGT annotations, most TCR beta V segments showed up in productive rearrangements about 90% or about 30% of the time in an earlier analysis of a few hundred of the donors. When HLA alleles, especially DR and DQ, strongly co-occurred, TCR associations were difficult to assign to individual alleles. In a later analysis, TCR association rates were found to vary across HLA loci, with the most associated TCRs seen for DRB1 alleles and the fewest for HLA-C alleles. In vitro tests confirmed that a few of the cytomegalovirus-associated TCR beta chains recognize cytomegalovirus antigens. In a later analysis, HLA-associated TCR beta chains were found to be more clonally expanded and to have lower generation probabilities than equally common non-associated chains. Most TCR sequences were seen in very few donors, while some public TCRs were found in many individuals. The classifier was reported to diagnose cytomegalovirus status with high specificity and sensitivity in both the original cohort and the validation cohort. The study listed 164 TCR beta chains as associated with cytomegalovirus. A further reported finding was that TCR beta sequences accurately predicted the HLA-A and HLA-B alleles for most subjects in the first cohort. Some 15 rarely observed V segments, including chromosome 9 orphons, were excluded from the earlier analysis of 550 to 700 of the donors because counts were too low. A later analysis found that most CMV-associated TCR beta chains appeared HLA-restricted, with HLA associations seemingly driven largely by CMV exposure. Compared with the approximately 670-donor mean, donors in an Asian-associated ancestry cluster had fewer N-insertions in productive TCRs, according to a later genetic analysis. Roughly uniform sequencing depth across donors was assumed in presence/absence analyses, although this assumption may not hold. A cluster of highly shared sequence variants was judged likely to represent a technical artifact of the sequencing pipeline. An association between a missense DCLRE1C variant and V-gene and J-gene trimming of TCR beta chains was found in a later genetic analysis and replicated in an independent cohort. The only immune exposure information available for the cohort was CMV serostatus. The cohort was sequenced for TCR beta chains only, and without alpha or paired-chain data the features that could be detected were limited. Correlated functional status among segregating V segments might reflect linkage disequilibrium, but an unknown experimental factor could not be ruled out. Several of the top co-occurrence clusters appeared to be linked to parvovirus B19, influenza, CMV and Epstein-Barr virus, according to a later analysis. HLA typing was unavailable for some donors at each locus, so association tests used only the typed subset. In a later analysis, around 15,000 TCR beta sequences were associated with specific HLA alleles at a false discovery rate of 0.05.

The cohort comprised some 680 healthy bone marrow donors. At the time of sampling, every cohort member was nominally healthy, though immune exposures that went unrecorded were likely present. The donor was CMV seronegative and was included in the group of around 320 seronegative cohort members. A peripheral blood sample was collected from each donor, and TCR beta sequencing was performed on peripheral blood mononuclear cells. Genomic DNA was extracted from the blood cell samples with the Qiagen DNeasy Blood Extraction Kit. The TCR sequence derives from a woman in her thirties or forties in good health and CMV-seronegative. Sequenced: PBMCs. The V and J segments used are TRBV25-1 and TRBJ2-1, with 8 junctional bases fitting TRBD1. The CDR3 sequence is CASREDRATNNEQFF. In nucleotides, the sequence is TGTGCCAGCAGAGAGGACAGGGCGACAAACAATGAGCAGTTCTTC.